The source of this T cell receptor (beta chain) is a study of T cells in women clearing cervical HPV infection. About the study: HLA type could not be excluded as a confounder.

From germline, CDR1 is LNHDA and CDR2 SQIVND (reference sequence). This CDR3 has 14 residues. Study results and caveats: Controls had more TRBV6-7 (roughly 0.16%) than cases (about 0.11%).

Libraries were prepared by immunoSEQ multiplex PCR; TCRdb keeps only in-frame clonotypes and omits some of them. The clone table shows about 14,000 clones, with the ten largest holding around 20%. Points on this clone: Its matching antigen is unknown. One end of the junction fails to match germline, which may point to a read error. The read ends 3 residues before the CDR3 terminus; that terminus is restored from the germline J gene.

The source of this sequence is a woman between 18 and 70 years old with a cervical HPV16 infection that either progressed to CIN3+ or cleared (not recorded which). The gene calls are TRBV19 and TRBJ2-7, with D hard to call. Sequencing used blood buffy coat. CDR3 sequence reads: CASSKGLVSHEQYF. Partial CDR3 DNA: TGTGCCAGTAGTAAAGGGCTGGTCTCCCACGAG.